The T cell receptor (beta chain) under discussion was sequenced for a study of control samples from healthy donors and cancer patients. The V gene lost 1 base and the J gene lost 5 bases, with 11 bases spanning the gap. Germline V lookup: CDR1 LGHNA, CDR2 YSLEER. CDR3 length: 14 amino acids. Only in-frame clones appear in the TCRdb table, and some are missing; sequencing was by immunoSEQ multiplex PCR. The top ten hold more than 1.5% of the sample, which has about 140,000 clones, around 88% seen once. This chain joins TRBV4-3 and TRBJ2-5, with D possibly called TRBD1 or TRBD2 (5 bases each). Material: blood. The source is a man between 18 and 35 years old in good health. The CDR3 sequence: CASSQVVGAETQYF. CDR3 DNA sequence: TGCGCCAGCAGCCAAGTGGTCGGGGCCGAGACCCAGTACTTC.